This record concerns one TCR beta chain sequence. Its antigen is still unknown. Terminally differentiated effector memory CD45RA+ cells were excluded by CCR7 positive selection of CD45RO-negative cells. Sequencing used immunoSEQ multiplex PCR; TCRdb keeps in-frame clones, though not all of them. Seen here are about 2 million clones, about 95% observed once, and the top ten hold roughly 1%. V was pared by 0 bases and J by 6 bases, with 8 bases between. This CDR3 comprises 13 residues. The germline gives CDR1 SEHNR, CDR2 FQNEAQ (reference sequence). The record originates from a study of shared clonotypes between healthy human individuals. Study-wide results and limits: Rarefaction indicated that sorted-subset sequencing remained incomplete although depth was large.

The TCR sequence derives from a man between 18 and 29 years old in good health. V is TRBV7-9 and J is TRBJ1-1; no firm D call. Sequencing was performed on naive CD8+ T cells sorted from blood. In DNA form, the CDR3 reads TGTGCCAGCAGCTTAGCGTCTCGGCCTGAAGCTTTCTTT. Encoded protein: CASSLASRPEAFF.